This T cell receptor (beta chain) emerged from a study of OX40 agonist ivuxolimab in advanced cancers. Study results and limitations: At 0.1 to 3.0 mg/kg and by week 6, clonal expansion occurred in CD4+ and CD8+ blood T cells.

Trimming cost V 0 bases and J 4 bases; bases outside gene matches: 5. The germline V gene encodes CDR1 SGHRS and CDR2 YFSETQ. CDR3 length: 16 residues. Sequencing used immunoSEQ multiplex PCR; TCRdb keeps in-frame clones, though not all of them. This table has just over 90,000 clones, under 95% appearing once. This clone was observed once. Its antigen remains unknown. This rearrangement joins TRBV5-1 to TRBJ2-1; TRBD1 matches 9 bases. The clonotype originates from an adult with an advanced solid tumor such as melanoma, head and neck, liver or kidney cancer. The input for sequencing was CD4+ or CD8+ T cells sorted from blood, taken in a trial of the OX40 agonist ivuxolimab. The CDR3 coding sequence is TGCGCCAGCAGCTTGGGGACCGGGACAGGGTACAATGAGCAGTTCTTC. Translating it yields CASSLGTGTGYNEQFF.